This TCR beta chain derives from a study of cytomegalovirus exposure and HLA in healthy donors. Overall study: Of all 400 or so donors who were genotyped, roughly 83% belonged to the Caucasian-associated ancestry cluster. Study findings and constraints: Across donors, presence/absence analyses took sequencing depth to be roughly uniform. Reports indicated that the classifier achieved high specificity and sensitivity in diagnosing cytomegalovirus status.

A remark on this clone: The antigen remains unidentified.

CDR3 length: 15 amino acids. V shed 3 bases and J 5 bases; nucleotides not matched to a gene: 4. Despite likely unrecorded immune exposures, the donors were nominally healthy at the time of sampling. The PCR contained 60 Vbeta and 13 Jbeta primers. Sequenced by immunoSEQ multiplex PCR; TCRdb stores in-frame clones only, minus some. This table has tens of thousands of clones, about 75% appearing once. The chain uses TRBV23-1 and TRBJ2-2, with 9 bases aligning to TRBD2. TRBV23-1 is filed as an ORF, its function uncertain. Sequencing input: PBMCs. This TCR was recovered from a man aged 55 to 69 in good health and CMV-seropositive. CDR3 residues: CASSHSGSLTGELFF. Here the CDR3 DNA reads TGCGCCAGCAGTCATAGCGGGAGTTTAACCGGGGAGCTGTTTTTT.